Described below is a single T cell receptor beta chain sequence and its context. No antigen is known for it. Other DNA sequences within the sample encode an identical CDR3. This entry comes from a study of shared clonotypes between healthy human individuals. Study conclusions and caveats: Clonotypes shared by all four donors outscored non-shared clonotypes in generation probability.

Generated by immunoSEQ multiplex PCR, the TCRdb table keeps only in-frame clones and is missing some. Of a few million clones listed, under 95% are singletons. It was into CD45RA+ naive and CD45RA-negative memory subsets that the CD4+ cells were split. What was sequenced was naive CD4+ T cells from PBMCs. The subset: CD45RA+ positively selected. The clonotype comes from a man younger than 35 in good health. Some clones in this sample may be carry-over from other donors' samples.

CDR3 in amino acids: CASSLGTGRSYEQYF. Written as DNA, the CDR3 is TGCGCCAGCAGCTTGGGGACAGGGAGGAGTTACGAGCAGTACTTC. The chain employs TRBV5-1 and TRBJ2-7; 8 bases match TRBD1. The germline gives CDR1 SGHRS, CDR2 YFSETQ. Germline trimming cut 0 bases from V and 4 bases from J; bases unmatched to any gene: 6. CDR3 length: 15 residues.